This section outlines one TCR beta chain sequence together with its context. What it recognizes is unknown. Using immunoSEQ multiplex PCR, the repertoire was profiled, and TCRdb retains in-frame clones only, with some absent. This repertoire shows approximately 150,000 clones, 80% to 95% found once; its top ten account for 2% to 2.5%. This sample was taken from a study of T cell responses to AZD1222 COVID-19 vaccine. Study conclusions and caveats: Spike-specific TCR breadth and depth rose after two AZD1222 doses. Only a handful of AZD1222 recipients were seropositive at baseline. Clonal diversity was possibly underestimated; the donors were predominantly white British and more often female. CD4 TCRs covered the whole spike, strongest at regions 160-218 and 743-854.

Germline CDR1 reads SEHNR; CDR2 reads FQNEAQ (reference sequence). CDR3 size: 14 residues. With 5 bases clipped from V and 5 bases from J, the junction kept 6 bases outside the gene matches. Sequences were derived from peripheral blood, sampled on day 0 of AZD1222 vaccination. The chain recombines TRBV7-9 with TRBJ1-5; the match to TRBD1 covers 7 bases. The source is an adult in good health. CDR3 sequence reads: CASSLTGKDQPQHF. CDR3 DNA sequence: TGTGCCAGCAGCCTGACAGGGAAAGATCAGCCCCAGCATTTT.